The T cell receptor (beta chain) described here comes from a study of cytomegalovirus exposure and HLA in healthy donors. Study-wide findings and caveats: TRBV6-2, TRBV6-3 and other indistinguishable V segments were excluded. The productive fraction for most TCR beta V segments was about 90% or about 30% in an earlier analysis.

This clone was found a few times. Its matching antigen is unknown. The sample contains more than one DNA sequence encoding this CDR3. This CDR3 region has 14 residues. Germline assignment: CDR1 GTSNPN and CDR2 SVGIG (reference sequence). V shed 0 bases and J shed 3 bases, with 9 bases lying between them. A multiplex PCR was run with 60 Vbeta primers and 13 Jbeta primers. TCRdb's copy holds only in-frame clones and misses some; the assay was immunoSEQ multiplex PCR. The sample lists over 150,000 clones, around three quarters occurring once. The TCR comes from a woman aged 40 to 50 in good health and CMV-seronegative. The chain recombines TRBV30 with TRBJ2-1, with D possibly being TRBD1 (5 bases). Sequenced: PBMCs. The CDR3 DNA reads TGTGCCTGGAGTGTATGGGGCGGCTACAATGAGCAGTTCTTC. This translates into CAWSVWGGYNEQFF.